The sequence of this T cell receptor (beta chain) was determined in a study of blood T cell repertoires in COVID-19. At the level of the study: PBMCs, B-cell-depleted T cells, or T cells were the source of the cDNA or gDNA that made up the material.

This table comes from immunoSEQ multiplex PCR, and its TCRdb copy is limited to in-frame clones, with some not included. The table shows roughly 150,000 clones, with approximately 78% occurring only once. Germline loops: CDR1 KGHDR, CDR2 SFDVKD. V was cut by 9 bases and J by 1 base, with 12 bases left in between. CDR3 length: 14 residues. What was sequenced was peripheral blood. The source is a woman older than 75 with acute or convalescent COVID-19. V gene TRBV24-1 combines with J gene TRBJ1-5, with a possible D match to TRBD1 (6 bases). CDR3 DNA sequence: TGTGCCACCGGGGGGGCAGGGAGCAATCAGCCCCAGCATTTT. It is translated as CATGGAGSNQPQHF.